Listed below are T cell receptor beta chains from one sample, sequenced in a study of post-analysis software for immune sequencing data. TCRdb used MiXCR to reprocess the PCR reads, holding one entry per CDR3 protein. The sample includes about 810,000 distinct CDR3 sequences, about 50% of them seen just once. The sample taken for sequencing was blood. These receptors were taken from a girl aged 10-17 years with multiple sclerosis. Each CDR3 is given without its conserved first and last residue. Only part of the rows carry a size: once, few, many, or a class if the clone is expanded.

clone_size j_call v_call cdr3_aa
. TRBJ2-7 TRBV10-2 ASSECLAYEQY
. TRBJ2-3 TRBV7-2 ASSPLGGGASDTQY
. TRBJ1-2 TRBV5-1 ASSLELKTDNYGYT
. TRBJ2-1 TRBV7-9 ASSSAQLAGPYNEQF
. TRBJ2-2 TRBV11-2 ASSLVEHGELF
few TRBJ1-6 TRBV4-1 ASSQDRTVDNSPLH
. TRBJ2-3 TRBV30 AGGLGGASTDTQY
few TRBJ2-1 TRBV6-2/TRBV6-3 ASSKPGTGLRNEQF
. TRBJ1-5 TRBV21-1 ASSGDRGRSNQPQH
. TRBJ2-7 TRBV12-3/TRBV12-4 ASSDSFYEQY
. TRBJ2-1 TRBV6-1 ASSEAVGAGVMQF
few TRBJ2-3 TRBV12-3/TRBV12-4 ASSLAPAGTDTQY